The 23 T cell receptor beta chains reported below all come from one sample, sequenced in a study of Graves' ophthalmopathy and Graves' hyperthyroidism. Researchers took RNA transcripts and amplified TCR beta CDR3 regions from them. HTBI primers primed a first-round RT-PCR, and a second-round multiplex PCR followed. MiXCR, applied by TCRdb to the multiplex PCR reads, yields one record per CDR3 protein. The profile shows about 620,000 distinct CDR3 sequences, about 20% of them singletons. What was sequenced was peripheral blood. These TCRs come from a woman aged 18-29 years with stable Graves' hyperthyroidism. Some clones in this sample may be carry-over from other donors' samples.

This chain uses TRBV20-1 with TRBJ2-5; possibly TRBD1 for D (6 bases). The CDR3 runs to 13 residues. The germline V and J ends were trimmed by 3 bases and 5 bases, with 13 bases remaining between them. The germline gives CDR1 DFQATT, CDR2 SNEGSKA (reference sequence). CDR3: CSARAGTRETQYF. Here the CDR3 DNA reads TGCAGTGCTAGGGCCGGGACACGGGAGACCCAGTACTTC.

This clonotype was seen many times. The V call is TRBV28, the J call TRBJ1-5, with D perhaps matching TRBD1 (6 bases). Germline V gene lookup returns CDR1 MDHEN and CDR2 SYDVKM. Trimming pared 6 bases from V and 0 bases from J, leaving 12 bases between. This CDR3 region has 15 residues. The CDR3 loop reads CASRSDRNSNQPQHF. CDR3 DNA sequence: TGTGCCAGCAGATCGGACAGAAATAGCAATCAGCCCCAGCATTTT.

This clonotype was detected many times. The V gene is TRBV6-5, the J gene TRBJ1-2; 9 bases match TRBD1. The CDR3 contains 15 residues. Germline V gives CDR1 MNHEY, CDR2 SVGAGI. The V and J ends lost 4 bases and 2 bases, in that order; junction bases with no gene match: 5. The CDR3 DNA is TGTGCCAGCAGTTCCGCGGACAGGGGAAACTATGGCTACACCTTC. This encodes CASSSADRGNYGYTF.

This clonotype showed up many times. The V gene is TRBV9, the J gene TRBJ2-5, with 12 bases fitting TRBD2. CDR3 length equals 15 residues. The J segment lost 2 bases and the V segment lost 6 bases, leaving 5 bases of the junction unmatched. CDR1 is SGDLS, CDR2 YYNGEE, per germline. The CDR3 DNA reads TGTGCCAGCACCCTAGCGGGAGGGCGGCAAGAGACCCAGTACTTC. Residues: CASTLAGGRQETQYF.

This clonotype was seen at least ten times. This chain uses TRBV12-3 or TRBV12-4 with TRBJ2-7; 10 nucleotides match TRBD2. V dropped 5 bases and J dropped 4; count of bases not matched to a gene: 14. This CDR3 region has 17 residues. CDR3 protein: CASSLVPVTSGAYEQYF. Written as DNA, the CDR3 is TGTGCCAGCAGTCTCGTCCCTGTTACTAGCGGGGCTTACGAGCAGTACTTC.

This clonotype was seen a handful of times. V usage is TRBV7-8 and J usage is TRBJ1-1, with D perhaps TRBD1 (6 bases). Germline V gives CDR1 SGHVS, CDR2 FQNEAQ. The CDR3 is made up of 17 amino acids. Trimming shortened V by 1 base and J by 1 base, and 16 bases separated the two germline ends. This chain's CDR3 is CASSLGPARGGNTEAFF. The CDR3 nucleotides read TGTGCCAGCAGCTTAGGCCCAGCCAGGGGAGGGAACACTGAAGCTTTCTTT.

V and J are TRBV3-1 and TRBJ2-2; D ambiguous. Germline values: CDR1 LGHDT, CDR2 YNNKEL (reference sequence). The CDR3 contains 12 residues. Trimming shortened V by 4 bases and J by 9 bases, and 9 bases separated the two germline ends. The CDR3 reads CASSPLGWELFF. The DNA for the CDR3 is TGTGCCAGCAGCCCCCTCGGGTGGGAGCTGTTTTTT.

The sample holds many counts of this clonotype. V is TRBV6-1 and J is TRBJ1-1, with a tentative D call TRBD1 (5 bases). The CDR3 covers 13 residues. Trimming removed 0 bases at V and 3 bases at J, with 5 bases between. Looked up from germline, CDR1 is MNHNS and CDR2 is SASEGT. CDR3 sequence: CASSEAGDTEAFF. The DNA of the CDR3 is TGTGCCAGCAGTGAAGCAGGGGACACTGAAGCTTTCTTT.

This clonotype was recorded many times. This rearrangement joins TRBV12-3 or TRBV12-4 to TRBJ1-2; 9 bases are shared with TRBD1. This CDR3 has 13 amino acids. V lost 6 bases and J lost 7; bases outside the gene matches: 6. Here the CDR3 DNA reads TGTGCCAGCAGAGCCGGGACAGGGTCTGGCTACACCTTC. It yields the protein CASRAGTGSGYTF.

This clonotype has at least ten counts. The chain combines TRBV2 with TRBJ2-5; 7 bases match TRBD2. The CDR3 loop spans 19 amino acids. V gave up 2 bases and J gave up 3 bases; unmatched junction bases: 18. Germline values: CDR1 SNHLY, CDR2 FYNNEI. The CDR3 spells CASSELLPQSGMPEETQYF. As DNA, the CDR3 is TGTGCCAGCAGTGAACTGCTCCCCCAAAGCGGGATGCCAGAAGAGACCCAGTACTTC.

The chain is built from TRBV11-1 and TRBJ1-1; TRBD1 is a possible D gene (5 bases). Trimming took off 4 bases at V and 0 bases at J, with 15 bases between the two ends. The CDR3 has 16 residues. Per germline, CDR1 SGHAT and CDR2 FQDESV (reference sequence). The DNA for the CDR3 is TGTGCCAGCAGCTACCCAACCGGGACGGTGAACACTGAAGCTTTCTTT. It encodes CASSYPTGTVNTEAFF.

In its sample, this clonotype was seen many times. The gene calls are TRBV6-5 and TRBJ1-1; TRBD1 agrees at 10 bases. Germline V CDR1 and CDR2: MNHEY, SVGAGI. CDR3 size: 16 residues. V shed 4 bases, J shed 5 bases, and the junction held 10 bases outside the gene matches. Here the CDR3 reads CASSFSPWTGGTEAFF. The CDR3 nucleotides read TGTGCCAGCAGTTTTTCCCCCTGGACAGGGGGAACTGAAGCTTTCTTT.

This clonotype has at least ten counts. The V call is TRBV12-3 or TRBV12-4, the J call TRBJ1-5, with TRBD1 identical over 9 bases. This CDR3 region has 15 residues. Germline trimming cut 6 bases from V and 0 bases from J; bases unmatched to any gene: 3. The CDR3 loop reads CASSRTGASNQPQHF. The DNA for the CDR3 is TGTGCCAGCAGCAGGACAGGGGCTAGCAATCAGCCCCAGCATTTT.

This clonotype has ten or more counts. The gene calls are TRBV6-1 and TRBJ1-2; unclear D gene. Germline CDR1 reads MNHNS; CDR2 reads SASEGT. The germline V and J ends were trimmed by 2 bases and 4 bases, with 8 bases remaining between them. The CDR3 is 13 amino acids. DNA of the CDR3: TGTGCCAGCAGTGAACTGGCATCCTATGGCTACACCTTC. The encoded protein is CASSELASYGYTF.

The table lists this clonotype with many counts. V is TRBV5-6 and J is TRBJ1-5, with no clear D. Between the trimmed V and J ends, which lost 6 bases and 2 bases, there was a span of 15 bases. Germline V gives CDR1 SGHDT, CDR2 YYEEEE. The CDR3 length is 15 residues. The CDR3 coding sequence is TGTGCCAGCACCAAAAATTTAGGTCGCAATCAGCCCCAGCATTTT. Its protein product is CASTKNLGRNQPQHF.

This clonotype has a handful of counts. This rearrangement joins TRBV6-5 to TRBJ1-2; D gene ambiguous. V was pared by 0 bases and J by 0 bases, with 11 bases between. The CDR3 consists of 16 residues. Germline CDR1 reads MNHEY; CDR2 reads SVGAGI. CDR3 amino acids: CASSYSINGANYGYTF. For the CDR3, the DNA is TGTGCCAGCAGTTACTCGATAAATGGGGCTAACTATGGCTACACCTTC.

This clonotype was seen repeatedly, ten times or more. The rearrangement uses TRBV6-1 and TRBJ2-7; 12 bases align to TRBD2. The V segment lost 3 bases and the J segment 3 bases; nucleotides outside the gene matches: 3. The CDR3 sequence is 15 residues long. Per the germline V gene, CDR1 is MNHNS and CDR2 is SASEGT. The CDR3 DNA reads as TGTGCCAGCAGTGACCGACTAGCGGGAGTCTACGAGCAGTACTTC. Amino acid sequence: CASSDRLAGVYEQYF.

In this sample, this clonotype turned up many times. The rearrangement joins TRBV11-1 to TRBJ1-2; 8 bases are shared with TRBD1. The CDR3 is made up of 18 amino acids. V shed 1 base and J 2 bases; nucleotides not matched to a gene: 12. The germline V gene has CDR1 SGHAT and CDR2 FQDESV (reference sequence). The CDR3 here is CASSLVSDRGRRNYGYTF. The CDR3 nucleotides are TGTGCCAGCAGCTTAGTGAGTGACAGGGGACGCCGGAACTATGGCTACACCTTC.

V and J are TRBV29-1 and TRBJ2-5; 7 bases fit TRBD2. The V gene's germline CDR1 is SQVTM and CDR2 ANQGSEA. CDR3 length equals 12 residues. Unmatched junction bases numbered 3, after V lost 4 bases and J lost 4 bases. DNA for the CDR3: TGCAGCGTTGGGGCTAGCGGAGAGACCCAGTACTTC. Amino acids: CSVGASGETQYF.

The rearrangement links TRBV12-3 or TRBV12-4 to TRBJ1-1; no definite D call. With 7 bases removed from V and 0 bases from J, the gap between germline ends came to 12 bases. This CDR3 has 14 residues. The CDR3, as DNA: TGTGCCAGCAAAATGAGGAGAATGAACACTGAAGCTTTCTTT. Amino acid sequence: CASKMRRMNTEAFF.

Ten or more counts support this clonotype. The rearrangement links TRBV2 to TRBJ1-1, with a tentative D call TRBD1 (5 bases). V was shortened by 7 bases and J by 1 base, with 19 bases between the two germline ends. The germline V gene has CDR1 SNHLY and CDR2 FYNNEI. The CDR3 totals 16 residues. CDR3 DNA sequence: TGTGCCAGCATTAGGGGAACAGCTGGCGCGAACACTGAAGCTTTCTTT. Translated, it gives CASIRGTAGANTEAFF.

V and J are TRBV6-1 and TRBJ1-5; unclear D gene. The CDR3 loop spans 15 amino acids. V was trimmed by 6 bases and J by 3 bases, leaving 15 bases between them. Germline CDR1 is MNHNS and CDR2 is SASEGT. The CDR3, as DNA: TGTGCCAGCAGCCCCTATTCGGATTACAATCAGCCCCAGCATTTT. Its translation: CASSPYSDYNQPQHF.

This clonotype has ten or more counts. J is TRBJ2-5 and V is TRBV12-3 or TRBV12-4, with D perhaps TRBD2 (5 bases). V lost 2 bases to trimming and J lost 5 bases, with 24 bases between them. The CDR3 runs 18 residues. The chain's CDR3 is CASSLIGRRTSRFETQYF. The CDR3, as DNA: TGTGCCAGCAGTTTAATAGGGAGACGGACCTCAAGATTTGAGACCCAGTACTTC.